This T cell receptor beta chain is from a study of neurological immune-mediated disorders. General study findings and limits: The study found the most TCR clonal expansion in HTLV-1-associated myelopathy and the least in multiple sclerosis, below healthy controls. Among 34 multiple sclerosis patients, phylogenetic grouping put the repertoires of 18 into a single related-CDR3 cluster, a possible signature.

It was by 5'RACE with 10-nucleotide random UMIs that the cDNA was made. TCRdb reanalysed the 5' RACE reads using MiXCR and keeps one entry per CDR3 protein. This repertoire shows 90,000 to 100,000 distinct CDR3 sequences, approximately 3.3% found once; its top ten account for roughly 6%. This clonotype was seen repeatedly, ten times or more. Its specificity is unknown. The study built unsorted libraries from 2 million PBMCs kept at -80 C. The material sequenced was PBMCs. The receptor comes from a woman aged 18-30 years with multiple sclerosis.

This CDR3 reads CASSRDQMREQYF. The CDR3 DNA is TGTGCCAGCAGCAGGGACCAAATGAGGGAGCAGTACTTC. This sequence joins TRBV12-3 or TRBV12-4 and TRBJ2-7; D possibly uses TRBD1 or TRBD2 (5 bases each). V lost 6 bases and J 7 bases, leaving 16 bases between the germline ends. The CDR3 length is 13 residues.